This TCR beta chain emerged from a study of blood T cell repertoires in COVID-19. Looking at the study overall: The samples span acute and convalescent COVID-19 from the United States, Italy and Spain. T cells, B-cell-depleted T cells, or PBMCs provided the cDNA or gDNA that served as material.

The CDR3 sequence is 15 residues long. Sequenced by immunoSEQ multiplex PCR; TCRdb stores in-frame clones only, minus some. This repertoire shows 110,000 or so clones, around 83% found once; its top ten account for about 3.4%. The V gene is TRBV21-1, the J gene TRBJ1-1. TRBV21-1 corresponds to a pseudogene. The sequencing input was peripheral blood. The clonotype was recovered from a man aged 40-49 years with acute or convalescent COVID-19. For the CDR3, the DNA is TGTGCCAGCAGCAAAGGGAGGGGCCCTGGTACTGAAGCTTTCTTT. This gives the protein CASSKGRGPGTEAFF.